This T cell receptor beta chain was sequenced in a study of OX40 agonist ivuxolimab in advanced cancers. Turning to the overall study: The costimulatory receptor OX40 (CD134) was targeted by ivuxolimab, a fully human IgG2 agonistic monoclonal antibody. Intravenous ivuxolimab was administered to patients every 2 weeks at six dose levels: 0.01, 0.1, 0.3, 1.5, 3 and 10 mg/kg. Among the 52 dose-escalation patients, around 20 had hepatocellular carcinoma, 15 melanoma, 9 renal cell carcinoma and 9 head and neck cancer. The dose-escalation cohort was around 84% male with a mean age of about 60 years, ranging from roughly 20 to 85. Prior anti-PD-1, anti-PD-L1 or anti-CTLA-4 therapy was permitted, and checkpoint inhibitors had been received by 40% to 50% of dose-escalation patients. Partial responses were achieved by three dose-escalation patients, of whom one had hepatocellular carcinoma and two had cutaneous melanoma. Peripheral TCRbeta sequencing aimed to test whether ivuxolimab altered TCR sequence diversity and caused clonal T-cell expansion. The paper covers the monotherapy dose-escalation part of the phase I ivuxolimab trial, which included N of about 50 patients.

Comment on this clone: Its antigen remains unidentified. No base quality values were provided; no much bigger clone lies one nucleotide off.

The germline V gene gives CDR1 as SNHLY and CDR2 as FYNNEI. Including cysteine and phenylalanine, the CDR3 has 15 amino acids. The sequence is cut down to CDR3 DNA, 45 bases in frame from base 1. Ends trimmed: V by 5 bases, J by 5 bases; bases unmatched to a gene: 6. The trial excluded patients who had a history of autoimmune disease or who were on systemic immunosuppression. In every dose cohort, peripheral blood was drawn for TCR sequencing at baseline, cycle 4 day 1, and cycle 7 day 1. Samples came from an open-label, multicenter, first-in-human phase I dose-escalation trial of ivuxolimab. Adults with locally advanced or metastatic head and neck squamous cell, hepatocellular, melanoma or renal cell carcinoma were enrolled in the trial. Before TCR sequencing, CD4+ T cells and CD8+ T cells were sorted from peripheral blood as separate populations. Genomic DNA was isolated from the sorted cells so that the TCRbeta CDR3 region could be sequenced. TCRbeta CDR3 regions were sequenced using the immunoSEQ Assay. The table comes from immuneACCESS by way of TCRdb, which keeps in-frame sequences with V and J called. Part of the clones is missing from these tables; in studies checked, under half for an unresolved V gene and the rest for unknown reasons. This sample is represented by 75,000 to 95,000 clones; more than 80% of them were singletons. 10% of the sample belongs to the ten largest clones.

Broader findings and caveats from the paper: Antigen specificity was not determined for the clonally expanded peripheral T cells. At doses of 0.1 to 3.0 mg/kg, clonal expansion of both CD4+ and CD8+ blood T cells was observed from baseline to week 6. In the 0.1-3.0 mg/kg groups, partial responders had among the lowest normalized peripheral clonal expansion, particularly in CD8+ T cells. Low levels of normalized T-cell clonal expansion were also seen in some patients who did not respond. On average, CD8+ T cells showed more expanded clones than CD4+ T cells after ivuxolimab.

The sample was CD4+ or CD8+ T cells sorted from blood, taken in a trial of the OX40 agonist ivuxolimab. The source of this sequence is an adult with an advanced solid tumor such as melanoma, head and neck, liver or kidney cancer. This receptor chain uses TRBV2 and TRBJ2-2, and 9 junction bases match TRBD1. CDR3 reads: CASSLGQGLTGELFF. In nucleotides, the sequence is TGTGCCAGCAGTCTGGGACAGGGCCTGACCGGGGAGCTGTTTTTT.